The clone carrying this T cell receptor (beta chain) has a count of ten or more. The sample belongs to a study of neurological immune-mediated disorders. MiXCR, applied by TCRdb to the 5' RACE reads, yields one record per CDR3 protein. The data show 20,000 to 25,000 distinct CDR3 sequences, over 12% seen once. Trimming cost V 6 bases and J 4 bases; bases outside gene matches: 7. From germline, CDR1 is DFQATT and CDR2 SNEGSKA (reference sequence). The CDR3 covers 13 residues. The sequence was collected from a female donor with HTLV-1-associated myelopathy (HAM/TSP). The sample taken for sequencing was PBMCs. The genes are TRBV20-1 and TRBJ2-3, with 7 bases that match TRBD2. The CDR3, as DNA: TGCAGTGCCCTCCGGGGGGAGGCAGATACGCAGTATTTT. Translated, it gives CSALRGEADTQYF.